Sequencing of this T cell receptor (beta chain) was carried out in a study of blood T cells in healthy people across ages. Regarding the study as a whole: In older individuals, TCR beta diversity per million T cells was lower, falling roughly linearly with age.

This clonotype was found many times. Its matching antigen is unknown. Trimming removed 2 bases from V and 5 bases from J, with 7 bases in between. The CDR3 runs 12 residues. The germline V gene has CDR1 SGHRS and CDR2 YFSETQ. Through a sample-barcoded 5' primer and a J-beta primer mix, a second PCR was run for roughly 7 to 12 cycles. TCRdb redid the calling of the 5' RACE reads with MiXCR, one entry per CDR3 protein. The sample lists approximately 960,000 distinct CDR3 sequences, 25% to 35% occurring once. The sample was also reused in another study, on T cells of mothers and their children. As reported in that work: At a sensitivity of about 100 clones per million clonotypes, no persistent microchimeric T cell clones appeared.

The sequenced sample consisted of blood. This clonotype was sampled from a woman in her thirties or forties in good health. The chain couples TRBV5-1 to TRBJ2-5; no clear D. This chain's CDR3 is CASSFFSETQYF. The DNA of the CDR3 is TGCGCCAGCAGCTTCTTTTCGGAGACCCAGTACTTC.